Described below is a single T cell receptor beta chain sequence and its context. Germline CDR1 is SGHTS and CDR2 is YDEGEE. This CDR3 has 13 residues. The V end was cut by 4 bases, the J end by 1 base, with 5 bases between. These data come from a study of OX40 agonist ivuxolimab in advanced cancers. Sequencing used immunoSEQ multiplex PCR; TCRdb keeps in-frame clones, though not all of them. Of approximately 58,000 clones in the sample, under 95% are singletons; the top ten hold roughly 0.44%. This clonotype originated in an adult with an advanced solid tumor such as melanoma, head and neck, liver or kidney cancer. This sequence joins TRBV5-8 and TRBJ2-2; D gene uncertain. The material sequenced was CD4+ or CD8+ T cells sorted from blood, taken in a trial of the OX40 agonist ivuxolimab. The CDR3 spells CASSLQNTGELFF. CDR3 coding DNA: TGTGCCAGCAGCCTACAGAACACCGGGGAGCTGTTTTTT. Complete variable domain (other parts from reference TRBV5-8 and TRBJ2-2): EAGVTQSPTHLIKTRGQQATLRCSPISGHTSVYWYQQALGLGLQFLLWYDEGEERNRGNFPPRFSGRQFPNYSSELNVNALELEDSALYLCASSLQNTGELFFGEGSRLTVL.